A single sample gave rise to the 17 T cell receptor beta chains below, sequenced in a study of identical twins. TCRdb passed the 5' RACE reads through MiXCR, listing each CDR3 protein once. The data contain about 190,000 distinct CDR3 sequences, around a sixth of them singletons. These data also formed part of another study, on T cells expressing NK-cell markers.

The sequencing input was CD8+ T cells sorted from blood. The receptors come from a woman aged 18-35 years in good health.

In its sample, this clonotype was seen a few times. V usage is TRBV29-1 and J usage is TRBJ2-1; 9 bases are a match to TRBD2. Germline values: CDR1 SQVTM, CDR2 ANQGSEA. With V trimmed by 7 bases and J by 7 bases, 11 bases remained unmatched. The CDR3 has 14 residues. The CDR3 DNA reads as TGCAGCGGCAGTGGGGCGGGAGGGCTGAATGAGCAGTTCTTC. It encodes CSGSGAGGLNEQFF.

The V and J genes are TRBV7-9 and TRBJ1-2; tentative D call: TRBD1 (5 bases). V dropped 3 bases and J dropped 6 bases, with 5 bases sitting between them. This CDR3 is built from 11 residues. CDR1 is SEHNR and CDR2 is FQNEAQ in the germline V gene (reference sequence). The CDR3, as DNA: TGTGCCAGCAGCTTCAGGGATGGCTACACCTTC. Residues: CASSFRDGYTF.

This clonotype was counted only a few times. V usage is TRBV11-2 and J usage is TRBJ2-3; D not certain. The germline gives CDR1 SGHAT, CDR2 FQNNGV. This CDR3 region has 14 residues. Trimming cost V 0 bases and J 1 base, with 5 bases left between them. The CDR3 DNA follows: TGTGCCAGCAGCTTAGATACAGGCACAGATACGCAGTATTTT. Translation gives CASSLDTGTDTQYF.

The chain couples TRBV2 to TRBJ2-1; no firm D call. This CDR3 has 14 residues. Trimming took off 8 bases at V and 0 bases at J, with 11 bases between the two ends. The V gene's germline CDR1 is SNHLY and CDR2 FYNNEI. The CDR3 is CASFDDGSYNEQFF. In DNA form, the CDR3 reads TGTGCCAGCTTCGATGATGGCTCCTACAATGAGCAGTTCTTC.

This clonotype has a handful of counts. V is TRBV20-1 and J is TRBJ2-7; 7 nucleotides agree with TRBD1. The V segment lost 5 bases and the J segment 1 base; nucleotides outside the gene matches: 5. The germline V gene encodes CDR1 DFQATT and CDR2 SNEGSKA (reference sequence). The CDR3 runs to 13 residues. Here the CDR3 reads CSALSGGSYEQYF. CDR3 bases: TGCAGTGCTCTATCAGGGGGTTCCTACGAGCAGTACTTC.

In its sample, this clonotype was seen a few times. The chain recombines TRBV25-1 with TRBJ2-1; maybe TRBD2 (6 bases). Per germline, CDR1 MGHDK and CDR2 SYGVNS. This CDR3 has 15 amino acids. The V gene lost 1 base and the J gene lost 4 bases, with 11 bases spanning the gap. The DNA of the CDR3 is TGTGCCAGCAGTGAATTCGGAGGGTTGTACAATGAGCAGTTCTTC. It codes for CASSEFGGLYNEQFF.

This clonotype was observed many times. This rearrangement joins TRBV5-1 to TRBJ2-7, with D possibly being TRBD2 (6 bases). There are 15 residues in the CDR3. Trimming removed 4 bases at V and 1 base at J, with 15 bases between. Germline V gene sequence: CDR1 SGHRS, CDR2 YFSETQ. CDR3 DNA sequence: TGCGCCAGCAGCCTAGCGCATACTGGGTCCTACGAGCAGTACTTC. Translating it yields CASSLAHTGSYEQYF.

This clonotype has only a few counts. The CDR3: CASSPPPGTDTQYF. Written as DNA, the CDR3 is TGTGCCAGCAGTCCCCCCCCAGGCACAGATACGCAGTATTTT. The V gene is TRBV12-3 or TRBV12-4, the J gene TRBJ2-3, with unresolved D. The CDR3 has 14 residues. V lost 5 bases to trimming and J lost 1 base, with 10 bases between them.

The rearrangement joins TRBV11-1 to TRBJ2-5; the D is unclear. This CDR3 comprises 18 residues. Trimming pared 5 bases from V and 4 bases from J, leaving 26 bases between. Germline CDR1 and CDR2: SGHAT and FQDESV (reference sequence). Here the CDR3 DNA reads TGTGCCAGCAGCCCTCCTCTGCCTGGGCAAGCATGGGGAGAGACCCAGTACTTC. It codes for CASSPPLPGQAWGETQYF.

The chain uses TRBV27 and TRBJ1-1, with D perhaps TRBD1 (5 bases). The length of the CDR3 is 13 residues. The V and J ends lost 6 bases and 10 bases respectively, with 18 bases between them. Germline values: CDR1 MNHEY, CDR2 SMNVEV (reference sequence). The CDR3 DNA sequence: TGTGCCAGCAGCCAGGGTAACATACGGGGAGCTTTCTTT. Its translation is CASSQGNIRGAFF.

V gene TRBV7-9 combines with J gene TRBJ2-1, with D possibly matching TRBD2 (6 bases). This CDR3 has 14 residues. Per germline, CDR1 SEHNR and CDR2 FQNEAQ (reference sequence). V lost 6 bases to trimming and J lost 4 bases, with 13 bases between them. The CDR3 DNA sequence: TGTGCCAGCAGTGGGCCGGGGGTTTACAATGAGCAGTTCTTC. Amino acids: CASSGPGVYNEQFF. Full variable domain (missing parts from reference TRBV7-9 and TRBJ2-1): DTGVSQNPRHKITKRGQNVTFRCDPISEHNRLYWYRQTLGQGPEFLTYFQNEAQLEKSRLLSDRFSAERPKGSFSTLEIQRTEQGDSAMYLCASSGPGVYNEQFFGPGTRLTVL.

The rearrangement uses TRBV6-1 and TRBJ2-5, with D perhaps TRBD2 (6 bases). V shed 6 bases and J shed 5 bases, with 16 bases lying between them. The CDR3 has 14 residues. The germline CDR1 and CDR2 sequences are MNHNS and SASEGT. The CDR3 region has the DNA TGTGCCAGCAGCCCCCGGGGCGCGGGGGAGACCCAGTACTTC. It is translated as CASSPRGAGETQYF.

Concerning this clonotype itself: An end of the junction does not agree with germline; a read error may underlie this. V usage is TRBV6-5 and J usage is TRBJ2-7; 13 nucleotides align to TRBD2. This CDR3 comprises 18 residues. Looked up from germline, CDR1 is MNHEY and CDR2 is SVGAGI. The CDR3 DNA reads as TGTGCCAGCAGCTACTCAAGGACTAGCGGGAGTCGAGCCTACGAGCAGTACTTC. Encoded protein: CASSYSRTSGSRAYEQYF.

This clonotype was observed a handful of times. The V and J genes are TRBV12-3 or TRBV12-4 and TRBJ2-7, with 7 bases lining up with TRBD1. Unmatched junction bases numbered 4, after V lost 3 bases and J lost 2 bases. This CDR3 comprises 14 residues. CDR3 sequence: CASSLTGWPYEQYF. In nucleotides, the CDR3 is TGTGCCAGCAGTTTGACAGGGTGGCCCTACGAGCAGTACTTC.

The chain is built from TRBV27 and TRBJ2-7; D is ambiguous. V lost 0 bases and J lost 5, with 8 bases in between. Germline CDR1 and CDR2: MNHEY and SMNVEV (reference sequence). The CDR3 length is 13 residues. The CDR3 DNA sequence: TGTGCCAGCAGTTTATCGGGCAGCAACGAGCAGTACTTC. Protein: CASSLSGSNEQYF.

This CDR3 is CSARALAGVYAEQFF. The CDR3 coding sequence is TGCAGTGCTAGAGCGCTAGCGGGAGTCTACGCTGAGCAGTTCTTC. V usage is TRBV20-1 and J usage is TRBJ2-1, with 10 bases aligning to TRBD2. Germline CDR1 reads DFQATT; CDR2 reads SNEGSKA (reference sequence). CDR3 size: 15 residues. Unmatched junction bases numbered 9, after V lost 1 base and J lost 9 bases.

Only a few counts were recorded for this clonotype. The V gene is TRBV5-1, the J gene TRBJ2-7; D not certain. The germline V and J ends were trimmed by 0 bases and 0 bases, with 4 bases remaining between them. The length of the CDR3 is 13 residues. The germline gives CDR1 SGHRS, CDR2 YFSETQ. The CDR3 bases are TGCGCCAGCAGCTTGGCCATCTCCTACGAGCAGTACTTC. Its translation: CASSLAISYEQYF.